The 15 T cell receptor beta chains below come from one sample, sequenced in a study of blood T cell repertoires in COVID-19. The method was immunoSEQ multiplex PCR; TCRdb's version includes in-frame clones alone and lacks a portion of them. Found here are approximately 120,000 clones, approximately 90% of them singletons; the top ten hold around 2.1%. Sequenced input: peripheral blood. The origin of the receptors is a man aged 45-65 years with COVID-19, enrolled during active disease.

J is TRBJ1-3 and V is TRBV29-1, with no clear D. This CDR3 has 16 residues. The V and J ends lost 4 bases and 0 bases respectively, with 16 bases between them. Looked up from germline, CDR1 is SQVTM and CDR2 is ANQGSEA. In DNA, the CDR3 is TGCAGCGTTGTGGAAACCGGGGTACCCTCTGGAAACACCATATATTTT. This sequence encodes CSVVETGVPSGNTIYF.

The chain combines TRBV2 with TRBJ2-2; 9 positions match TRBD1. With V trimmed by 7 bases and J by 5 bases, 5 bases remained unmatched. Per the germline V gene, CDR1 is SNHLY and CDR2 is FYNNEI. The CDR3 consists of 14 residues. Here the CDR3 DNA reads TGTGCCAGCAAGACAGGGGGAGGAACCGGGGAGCTGTTTTTT. As protein: CASKTGGGTGELFF.

The CDR3 protein is CASSLDLAGVGETQYF. The CDR3 coding sequence is TGTGCCAGCAGCTTAGATCTAGCGGGAGTAGGGGAGACCCAGTACTTC. The chain links TRBV7-2 to TRBJ2-5, with 10 positions matching TRBD2. The germline V gene encodes CDR1 SGHTA and CDR2 FQGNSA. The V gene end was trimmed by 1 base and the J gene end by 5 bases; junction bases not matched to a gene: 7. This CDR3 region has 16 residues.

The CDR3 DNA sequence: TGTGCCAGCAGCCTTGGTGGCTATGAGCAGTTCTTC. It encodes CASSLGGYEQFF. The rearrangement uses TRBV7-2 and TRBJ2-1; D gene uncertain. Trimming stripped 5 bases from V and 8 bases from J, with 10 bases between. The CDR3 loop spans 12 amino acids. Germline V lookup: CDR1 SGHTA, CDR2 FQGNSA.

The table lists this clone with a count of one. The chain couples TRBV7-2 to TRBJ1-1; no definite D call. CDR3 size: 13 residues. V lost 2 bases and J lost 1, with 5 bases in between. Germline CDR1 and CDR2: SGHTA and FQGNSA. This CDR3 is CASSLNRNTEAFF. The CDR3 DNA sequence: TGTGCCAGCAGCTTAAACAGGAACACTGAAGCTTTCTTT. The whole variable domain, remainder taken from reference TRBV7-2 and TRBJ1-1, is GAGVSQSPSNKVTEKGKDVELRCDPISGHTALYWYRQSLGQGLEFLIYFQGNSAPDKSGLPSDRFSAERTGGSVSTLTIQRTQQEDSAVYLCASSLNRNTEAFFGQGTRLTVV.

The chain uses TRBV7-2 and TRBJ2-1, with 12 bases lining up with TRBD2. V lost 0 bases, J lost 3 bases, and 9 bases stayed unmatched. Germline CDR1 and CDR2: SGHTA and FQGNSA. The CDR3 loop spans 19 amino acids. As DNA, the CDR3 is TGTGCCAGCAGCTTAGCGGGGAGACTAGCGGGAGAGTACTACAATGAGCAGTTCTTC. This codes for CASSLAGRLAGEYYNEQFF.

The chain is built from TRBV4-3 and TRBJ1-5; 8 nucleotides line up with TRBD1. The CDR3 is made up of 15 amino acids. Germline V gives CDR1 LGHNA, CDR2 YSLEER. With 3 bases clipped from V and 3 bases from J, the junction kept 4 bases outside the gene matches. CDR3 coding DNA: TGCGCCAGCAGCCATTACAGGGGGGTCAATCAGCCCCAGCATTTT. Translation gives CASSHYRGVNQPQHF.

The chain combines TRBV5-4 with TRBJ2-5; D is unclear. Trimming cost V 2 bases and J 5 bases, with 16 bases left between them. Germline values: CDR1 SGHNT, CDR2 YYREEE (reference sequence). The length of the CDR3 is 15 residues. Written as DNA, the CDR3 is TGTGCCAGCAGCTTCCCAGGCCAACGACGGGAGACCCAGTACTTC. Its protein product is CASSFPGQRRETQYF.

CDR3 region: CASSQDSPSGYNEQFF. CDR3 DNA: TGTGCCAGCAGCCAAGATAGCCCTAGCGGGTACAATGAGCAGTTCTTC. V and J are TRBV3-1 (or the pseudogene TRBV3-2) and TRBJ2-1, with 8 bases that match TRBD2. Unmatched junction bases numbered 5, after V lost 0 bases and J lost 4 bases. The CDR3 contains 16 residues. Germline assignment: CDR1 LGHDT and CDR2 YNNKEL (reference sequence).

This chain connects TRBV18 to TRBJ1-1, with TRBD1 identical over 7 bases. The germline gives CDR1 KGHSH, CDR2 LQKENI. CDR3 length: 14 residues. With V trimmed by 4 bases and J by 3 bases, 5 bases remained unmatched. The CDR3 region has the DNA TGTGCCAGCTCACGACAGGGAACGGACACTGAAGCTTTCTTT. This translates into CASSRQGTDTEAFF.

There are a few counts of this clone. The chain couples TRBV23-1 to TRBJ1-1; a possible D gene is TRBD1 (6 bases). TRBV23-1 is known as an ORF, though its function is uncertain. This CDR3 is built from 16 residues. Deletions cut 7 bases from V and 3 bases from J, with 21 bases between. CDR3 nucleotides: TGCGCCAGCATCCCCTCCGGGGGGCTATTTCACACTGAAGCTTTCTTT. This encodes CASIPSGGLFHTEAFF.

This chain uses TRBV5-4 with TRBJ2-3; 11 bases are a match to TRBD2. This CDR3 region has 16 residues. Trimming cost V 3 bases and J 3 bases; bases outside gene matches: 6. Germline-derived CDR1 and CDR2 are SGHNT and YYREEE (reference sequence). The CDR3 region has the DNA TGTGCCAGCAGCTCCTCCTTAGCGGGAGGGACAGATACGCAGTATTTT. It specifies CASSSSLAGGTDTQYF.

The chain couples TRBV9 to TRBJ2-3, with TRBD2 matching over 7 bases. Germline V gene sequence: CDR1 SGDLS, CDR2 YYNGEE. V trimming: 4 bases; J trimming: 4 bases; junction bases outside the gene matches: 3. This CDR3 has 13 residues. The CDR3 reads CASSTGLADTQYF. The CDR3 DNA is TGTGCCAGCAGCACAGGACTAGCAGATACGCAGTATTTT.

The chain joins TRBV29-1 to TRBJ2-1; 9 bases align to TRBD1. The CDR3 covers 13 residues. The germline V gene encodes CDR1 SQVTM and CDR2 ANQGSEA. Trimming at V came to 6 bases and at J to 9 bases, leaving 9 bases not matched to a gene. The DNA of the CDR3 is TGCAGCGTAGCCCGGGACAGGGACGGTGAGCAGTTCTTC. This gives the protein CSVARDRDGEQFF.

The chain couples TRBV6-5 to TRBJ2-7, with 9 bases matching TRBD1. After removal of 7 bases from V and 5 bases from J, the junction contained 9 bases not matched to a gene. Germline CDR1 reads MNHEY; CDR2 reads SVGAGI. This CDR3 is 14 amino acids long. The CDR3 loop reads CASTSPGQGHEQYF. DNA for the CDR3: TGTGCCAGCACCTCCCCGGGACAGGGCCACGAGCAGTACTTC.